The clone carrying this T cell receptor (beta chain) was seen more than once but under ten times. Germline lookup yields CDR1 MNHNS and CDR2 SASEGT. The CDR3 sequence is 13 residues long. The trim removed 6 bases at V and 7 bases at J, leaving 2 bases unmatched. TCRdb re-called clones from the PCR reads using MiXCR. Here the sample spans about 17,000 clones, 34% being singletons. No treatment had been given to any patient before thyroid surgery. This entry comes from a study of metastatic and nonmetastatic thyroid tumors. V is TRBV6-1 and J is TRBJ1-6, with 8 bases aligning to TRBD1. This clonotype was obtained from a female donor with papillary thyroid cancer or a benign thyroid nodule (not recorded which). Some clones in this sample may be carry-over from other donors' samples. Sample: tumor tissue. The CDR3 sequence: CASRDRENSPLHF. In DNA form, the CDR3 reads TGTGCCAGCAGGGACAGGGAAAATTCACCCCTCCACTTT.